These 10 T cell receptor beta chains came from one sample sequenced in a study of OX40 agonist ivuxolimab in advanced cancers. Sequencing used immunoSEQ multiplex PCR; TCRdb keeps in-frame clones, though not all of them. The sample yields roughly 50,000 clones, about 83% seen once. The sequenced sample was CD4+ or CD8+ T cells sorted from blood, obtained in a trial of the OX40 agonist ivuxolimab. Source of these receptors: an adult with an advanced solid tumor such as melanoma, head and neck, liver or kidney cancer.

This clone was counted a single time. This CDR3 is CASSPEYGVITNTGELFF. CDR3 DNA sequence: TGCGCCAGCAGCCCAGAATACGGTGTTATAACGAACACCGGGGAGCTGTTTTTT. The chain joins TRBV4-1 to TRBJ2-2; D gene uncertain. This CDR3 contains 18 residues. Per the germline V gene, CDR1 is MGHRA and CDR2 is YSYEKL. Trimming shortened V by 4 bases and J by 0 bases, and 18 bases separated the two germline ends.

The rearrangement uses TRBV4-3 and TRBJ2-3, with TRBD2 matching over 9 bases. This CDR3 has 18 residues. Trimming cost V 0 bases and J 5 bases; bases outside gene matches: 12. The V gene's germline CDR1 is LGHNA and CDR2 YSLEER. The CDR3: CASSQDQLAGGPGDTQYF. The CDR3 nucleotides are TGCGCCAGCAGCCAAGATCAGTTGGCGGGGGGGCCCGGAGATACGCAGTATTTT.

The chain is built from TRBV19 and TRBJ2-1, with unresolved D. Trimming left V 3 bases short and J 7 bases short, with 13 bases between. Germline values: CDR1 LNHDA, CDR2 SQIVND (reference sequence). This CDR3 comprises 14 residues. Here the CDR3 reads CASSIAAAVNEQFF. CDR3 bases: TGTGCCAGTAGTATCGCCGCGGCAGTAAATGAGCAGTTCTTC.

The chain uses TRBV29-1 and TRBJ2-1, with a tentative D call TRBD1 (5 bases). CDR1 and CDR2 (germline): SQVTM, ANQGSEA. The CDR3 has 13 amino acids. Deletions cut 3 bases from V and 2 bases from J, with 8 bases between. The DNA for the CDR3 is TGCAGCGTTGAGCCCAGGGCCTACAATGAGCAGTTCTTC. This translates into CSVEPRAYNEQFF.

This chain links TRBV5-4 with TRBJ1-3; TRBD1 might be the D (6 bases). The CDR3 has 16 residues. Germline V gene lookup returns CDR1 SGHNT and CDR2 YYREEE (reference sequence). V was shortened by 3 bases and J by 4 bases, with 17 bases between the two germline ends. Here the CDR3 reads CASSSPGGATGNTIYF. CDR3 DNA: TGTGCCAGCAGCTCCCCCGGGGGGGCGACGGGAAACACCATATATTTT.

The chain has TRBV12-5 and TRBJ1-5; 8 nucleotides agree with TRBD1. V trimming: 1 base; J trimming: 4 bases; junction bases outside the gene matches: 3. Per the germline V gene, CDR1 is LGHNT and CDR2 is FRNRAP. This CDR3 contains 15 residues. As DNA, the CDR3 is TGTGCTAGTGGTTTGGGGACAGGGTTTAATCAGCCCCAGCATTTT. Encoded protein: CASGLGTGFNQPQHF.

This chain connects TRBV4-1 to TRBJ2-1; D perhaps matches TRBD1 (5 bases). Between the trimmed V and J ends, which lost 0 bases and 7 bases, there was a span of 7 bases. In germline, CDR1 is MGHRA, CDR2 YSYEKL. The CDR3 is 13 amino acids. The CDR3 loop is CASSQEGQNEQFF. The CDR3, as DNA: TGCGCCAGCAGCCAAGAGGGGCAAAATGAGCAGTTCTTC.

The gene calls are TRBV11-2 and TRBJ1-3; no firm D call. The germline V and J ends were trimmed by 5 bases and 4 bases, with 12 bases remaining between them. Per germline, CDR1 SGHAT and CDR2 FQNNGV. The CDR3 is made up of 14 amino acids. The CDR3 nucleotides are TGTGCCAGCAGCGAAGACAAAAGCGGAAACACCATATATTTT. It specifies CASSEDKSGNTIYF.

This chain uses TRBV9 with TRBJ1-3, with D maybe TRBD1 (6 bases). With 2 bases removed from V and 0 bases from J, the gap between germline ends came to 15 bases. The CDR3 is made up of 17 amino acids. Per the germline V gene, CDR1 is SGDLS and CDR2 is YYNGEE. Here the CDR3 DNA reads TGTGCCAGCAGCGTGGGCCTCACAGGGAACTCTGGAAACACCATATATTTT. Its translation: CASSVGLTGNSGNTIYF.

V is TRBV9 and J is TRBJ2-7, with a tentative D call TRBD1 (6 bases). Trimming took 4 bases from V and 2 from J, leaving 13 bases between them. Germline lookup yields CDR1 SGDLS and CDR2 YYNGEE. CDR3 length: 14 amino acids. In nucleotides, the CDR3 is TGTGCCAGCAGCAAATACAGGGATCCCTACGAGCAGTACTTC. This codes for CASSKYRDPYEQYF. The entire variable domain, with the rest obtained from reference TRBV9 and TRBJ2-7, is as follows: DSGVTQTPKHLITATGQRVTLRCSPRSGDLSVYWYQQSLDQGLQFLIQYYNGEERAKGNILERFSAQQFPDLHSELNLSSLELGDSALYFCASSKYRDPYEQYFGPGTRLTVT.